This record concerns one TCR beta chain sequence. Per the germline V gene, CDR1 is GTSNPN and CDR2 is SVGIG (reference sequence). V lost 3 bases, J lost 10 bases, and 15 bases lay in between. The CDR3 runs 12 residues. The data belong to a study of blood T cell repertoires in COVID-19. Study details: Both acute and convalescent COVID-19 samples were obtained from the United States, Italy and Spain. In each case, the material was cDNA or gDNA derived from T cells, B-cell-depleted T cells, or PBMCs.

Under the authors' procedure: Amplification from reference gene primers served as the basis for estimated nucleated cell counts. Assay: immunoSEQ multiplex PCR; the TCRdb copy retains only in-frame clones and omits some. The V and J calls and clone size come from that table; D and trimming were worked out from the DNA. Of over 70,000 clones in the sample, about 86% were seen once. The rearrangement links TRBV30 to TRBJ1-1; D unresolved. The clonotype comes from a human donor in a cohort sampled during active COVID-19. Sequenced sample: peripheral blood. CDR3 coding DNA: TGTGCCTGGAGCCCGATCTCCGCGGGAGCTTTCTTT. It codes for CAWSPISAGAFF.